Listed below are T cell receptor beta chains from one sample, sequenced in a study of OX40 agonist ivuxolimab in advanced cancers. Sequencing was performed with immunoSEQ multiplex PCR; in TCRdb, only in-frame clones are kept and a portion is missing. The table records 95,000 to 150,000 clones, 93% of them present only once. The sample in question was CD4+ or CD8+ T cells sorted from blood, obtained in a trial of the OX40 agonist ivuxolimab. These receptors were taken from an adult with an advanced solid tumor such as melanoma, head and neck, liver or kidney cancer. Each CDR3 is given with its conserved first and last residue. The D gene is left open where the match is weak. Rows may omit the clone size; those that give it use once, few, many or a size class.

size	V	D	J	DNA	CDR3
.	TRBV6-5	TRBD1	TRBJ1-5	TGTGCCAGCAGAGCCGGACAGGGGCGGCCCCAGCATTTT	CASRAGQGRPQHF
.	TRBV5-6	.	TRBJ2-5	TGTGCCAGCAGCGCCCTCGGGGACCAAGAGACCCAGTACTTC	CASSALGDQETQYF
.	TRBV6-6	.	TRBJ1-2	TGTGCCAGCAGTCGGACCAGGGGAGGAGGCTACACCTTC	CASSRTRGGGYTF
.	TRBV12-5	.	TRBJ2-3	TGTGCTAGTGGTTTTGGGGGAGCTCAGGCAGATACGCAGTATTTT	CASGFGGAQADTQYF
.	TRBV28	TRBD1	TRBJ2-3	TGTGCCAGCAGCCTCCTTATCGGACAGGGGGAAGATACGCAGTATTTT	CASSLLIGQGEDTQYF
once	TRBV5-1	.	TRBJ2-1	TGCGCCAGCAGCTTAGAGCCCATCAAGGGGAATGAGCAGTTCTTC	CASSLEPIKGNEQFF
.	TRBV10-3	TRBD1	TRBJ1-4	TGTGCCATCAGTGATCGGACAGGGGGTGGAAAACTGTTTTTT	CAISDRTGGGKLFF
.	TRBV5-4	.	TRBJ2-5	TGTGCCAGCAGCTTAGGAGGCTACCAAGAGACCCAGTACTTC	CASSLGGYQETQYF
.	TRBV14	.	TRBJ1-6	TGTGCCAGCAGCCAAGTTGACACTGGGCATAATTCACCCCTCCACTTT	CASSQVDTGHNSPLHF
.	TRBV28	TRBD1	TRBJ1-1	TGTGCCAGCAGTCCCCCACTTAGGGACAGGTTGAACACTGAAGCTTTCTTT	CASSPPLRDRLNTEAFF
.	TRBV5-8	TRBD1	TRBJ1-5	TGTGCCAGCACACAGTGGACAGGGGGACAGCCCCAGCATTTT	CASTQWTGGQPQHF
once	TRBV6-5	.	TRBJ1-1	TGTGCCAGCAGTTACGGGGGTTCGGTGAACACTGAAGCTTTCTTT	CASSYGGSVNTEAFF
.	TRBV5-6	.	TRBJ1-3	TGTGCCAGCAGCTTACGGGGGGTCGGATCCGGAAACACCATATATTTT	CASSLRGVGSGNTIYF
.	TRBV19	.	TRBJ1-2	TGTGCCAGTAGTCCAGGATCCGTTGGGTATGGCTACACCTTC	CASSPGSVGYGYTF
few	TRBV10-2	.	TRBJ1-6	TGCGCCAGCAGTGAGGGGAGCCCGAGAACTGGTTCACCCCTCCACTTT	CASSEGSPRTGSPLHF
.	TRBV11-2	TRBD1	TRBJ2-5	TGTGCCAGCAGCCTAGCCGGGACAGGGATAGAGACCCAGTACTTC	CASSLAGTGIETQYF
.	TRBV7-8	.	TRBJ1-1	TGTGCCAGCAGTTACCCGGGGGCCAACACTGAAGCTTTCTTT	CASSYPGANTEAFF
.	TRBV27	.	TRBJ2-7	TGTGCCAGCAGACTTGACAGTCACGCCTACGAGCAGTACTTC	CASRLDSHAYEQYF
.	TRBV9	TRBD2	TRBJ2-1	TGTGCCAGCAGCGTAGAGGTGATAGCGGGGGGGCCTGGTAATGAGCAGTTCTTC	CASSVEVIAGGPGNEQFF
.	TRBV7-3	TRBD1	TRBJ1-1	TGTGCCAGCAGCCCTATGAGGAGGGGGACAGGGGGTGTAGGGACTGAAGCTTTCTTT	CASSPMRRGTGGVGTEAFF
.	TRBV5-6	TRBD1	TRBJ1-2	TGTGCCAGCAGCCCGGACAGGAGCTATGGCTACACCTTC	CASSPDRSYGYTF
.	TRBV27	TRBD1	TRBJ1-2	TGTGCCAGCAGTTTAACTGACAGGGGATGGTCTGGCTACACCTTC	CASSLTDRGWSGYTF
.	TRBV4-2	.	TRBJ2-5	TGTGCCAGCAGCCCCCCCGGCCAACAAGAGACCCAGTACTTC	CASSPPGQQETQYF
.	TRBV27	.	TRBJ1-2	TGTGCCAGCAGGAGGACTGGGGACGGCTATGGCTACACCTTC	CASRRTGDGYGYTF
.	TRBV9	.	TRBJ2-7	TGTGCCAGCAGCCTATATGCCATAGAGGGGGGGACCTACGAGCAGTACTTC	CASSLYAIEGGTYEQYF
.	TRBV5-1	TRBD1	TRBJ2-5	TGCGCCAGCAGCTTGGCTGGGACAGGGCGGACCCAGTACTTC	CASSLAGTGRTQYF
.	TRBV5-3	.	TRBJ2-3	TGTGCCAGAAGCTTGGAGAGGGTTTGGACAGATACGCAGTATTTT	CARSLERVWTDTQYF
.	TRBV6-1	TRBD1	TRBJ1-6	TGTGCCAGCAGTGAAATGGGACAGCTCAAAAATTCACCCCTCCACTTT	CASSEMGQLKNSPLHF
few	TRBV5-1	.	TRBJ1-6	TGCGCCAGCAGCTTGGAAGGGGTGAGACCCCTCCACTTT	CASSLEGVRPLHF
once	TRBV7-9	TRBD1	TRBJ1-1	TGTGCCAGCAGCTTGGGACAGACAGGGAAACGGAACACTGAAGCTTTCTTT	CASSLGQTGKRNTEAFF
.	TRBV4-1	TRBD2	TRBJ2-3	TGCGCCAGCAGCCAAGCAGGACTAGCGGGGGGTTTTAGAGATACGCAGTATTTT	CASSQAGLAGGFRDTQYF
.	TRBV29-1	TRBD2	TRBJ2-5	TGCAGCGTTGAAGACCCCCCGGGGGGGGCAACCCAGTACTTC	CSVEDPPGGATQYF
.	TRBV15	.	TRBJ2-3	TGTGCCACCAGCAGAGTAGGGCCCACAGATACGCAGTATTTT	CATSRVGPTDTQYF
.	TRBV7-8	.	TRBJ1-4	TGTGCCAGCAGCTTAGGGGTTTATGAAAAACTGTTTTTT	CASSLGVYEKLFF
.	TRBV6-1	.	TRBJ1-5	TGTGCCAGCAGTGAAATCACGAATCAGCCCCAGCATTTT	CASSEITNQPQHF
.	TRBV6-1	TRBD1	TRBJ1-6	TGTGCCAGCAGTGCCGGACAGGGAGGTTCACCCCTCCACTTT	CASSAGQGGSPLHF
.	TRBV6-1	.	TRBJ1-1	TGTGCCGCCGGGCAGGGGAACACTGAAGCTTTCTTT	CAAGQGNTEAFF
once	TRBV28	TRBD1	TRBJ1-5	TGTGCCAGCAACCCACAAGGAGCAGGGGGCCATCAGCCCCAGCATTTT	CASNPQGAGGHQPQHF
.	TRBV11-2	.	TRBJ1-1	TGTGCCAGCAGCCCACCCGCCCGGGACACGCCCGAAGCTTTCTTT	CASSPPARDTPEAFF